This T cell receptor beta chain was observed in a study of human T cells and chemical hapten exposure. The overall study: Per-sample TCR yield variation was attributed mainly to small pooled library volume differences.

The library put unique molecular identifiers onto individual cDNA molecules. Original data processing: Samples had a median of around 94,000 TCRs, ranging roughly 20,000 to 690,600. Via MiXCR, TCRdb re-called the RACE reads, giving one row per CDR3 protein. The authors' filters were not applied to this entry. In the table there are roughly 120,000 distinct CDR3 sequences, approximately 9.5% of which are singletons. Time point in this sample: healthy volunteer bleed at 2 weeks. Total RNA was isolated from whole blood that had not been fractionated. Trimming at V came to 6 bases and at J to 4 bases, leaving 9 bases not matched to a gene. This CDR3 is built from 15 residues. CDR1 is MNHNS and CDR2 is SASEGT in the germline V gene.

This receptor was obtained from a male donor in good health. Some clones in this sample may be carry-over from other donors' samples. The specimen sequenced was whole blood. The chain carries TRBV6-1 and TRBJ1-5; TRBD1 agrees at 7 bases. The CDR3 reads CASRGRGPDNQPQHF. For the CDR3, the DNA is TGTGCCAGCAGAGGGAGGGGGCCTGATAATCAGCCCCAGCATTTT.